This T cell receptor (beta chain) stems from a study of beta chain features in type 1 diabetes. Study-level findings and limits: Moderately but significantly shorter TCRB CDR3s were found in Type 1 diabetes patients in all four CD4+ subsets.

To note about this clone: What it binds is unknown.

The sequenced template was cDNA made from the entire isolated RNA. Clones were sequenced by immunoSEQ multiplex PCR, and TCRdb holds only the in-frame ones, with some missing. The repertoire includes roughly 50,000 clones, 42% of them detected once, and about 1.5% sits in the top ten. Per the germline V gene, CDR1 is SQVTM and CDR2 is ANQGSEA. This CDR3 has 14 amino acids. The ends were cut back, 4 bases at V and 0 bases at J, with 12 bases in the middle. The clonotype was recovered from a young man with type 1 diabetes. Sequencing used Tregs from blood. This chain connects TRBV29-1 to TRBJ1-2; D perhaps matches TRBD1 (6 bases). The CDR3 nucleotides are TGCAGCGTTGGAGAGCGGACAGCTAACTATGGCTACACCTTC. Its protein is CSVGERTANYGYTF.